The T cell receptor (beta chain) described here comes from a study of glioma-infiltrating T cells after dendritic cell vaccination. Study information: Samples are from glioblastoma patients in Phase I and II dendritic cell vaccine trials. Patients received three intradermal dendritic cell vaccine injections at biweekly intervals.

The ends lost 10 bases at V and 10 bases at J; junction bases unmatched: 23. Germline-derived CDR1 and CDR2 are MNHEY and SMNVEV (reference sequence). The length of the CDR3 is 17 residues. The time point is: after dendritic cell vaccination, including at tumor progression/relapse. Patients had residual fresh-frozen tumor tissue and more than two years of survival data. All glioblastoma patients lacked an isocitrate dehydrogenase mutation. The assay was immunoSEQ multiplex PCR, and TCRdb's table has in-frame clones only and misses some. The repertoire includes over 65,000 clones, around 84% of them detected once, and 7.5% to 8.5% sits in the top ten.

This sample comprised blood, obtained after dendritic cell vaccination. The chain employs TRBV27 and TRBJ2-1; 9 nucleotides agree with TRBD1. This sequence was found in a human donor with glioblastoma. As DNA, the CDR3 is TGTGCCAACACAGCCGGGACAGGGTATGGGATCAGCAAGGAGCAGTTCTTC. This codes for CANTAGTGYGISKEQFF.